This record covers a single T cell receptor (beta chain). The antigen is unknown. The data stem from a study of blood T cells in healthy people across ages. Whole-study findings and limits: Researchers judged that diversity estimates from one million T cells fell short of true values. Long-lived donors had more naive CD4+ cells and higher diversity than aged donors.

The germline V gene encodes CDR1 MDHEN and CDR2 SYDVKM. Trimming took off 5 bases at V and 3 bases at J, with 12 bases between the two ends. The CDR3 has 14 residues. It was with a sample-barcoded 5' primer and a J-beta primer mix that a second PCR of about 6 to 11 cycles was run. MiXCR, run by TCRdb on the 5' RACE reads, gives a single entry per CDR3 protein. The table includes roughly 1,800,000 distinct CDR3 sequences, roughly 50% detected once. The chain joins TRBV28 to TRBJ2-3, with D unresolved. The sample was blood. The TCR originated in a woman aged 40 to 50 in good health. This CDR3 is CASSTQQGTDTQYF. The CDR3 region has the DNA TGTGCCAGCAGTACCCAGCAAGGGACAGATACGCAGTATTTT.